This T cell receptor beta chain was recorded in a study of cytomegalovirus exposure and HLA in healthy donors. The overall study: When 398 donors were genotyped, roughly 82% of them were found to fall in the Caucasian-associated ancestry cluster. Study results and limitations: Presence/absence analyses assumed roughly uniform sequencing depth across donors, which may not hold. Some V segments, including TRBV6-2 and TRBV6-3, were excluded as indistinguishable.

With 60 Vbeta and 13 Jbeta primers, the PCR was carried out. Produced via immunoSEQ multiplex PCR; TCRdb's table is partial and in-frame only. This sample's table reports tens of thousands of clones. Among the donors, all were healthy bone marrow donors. Germline-derived CDR1 and CDR2 are GTSNPN and SVGIG (reference sequence). V dropped 2 bases and J dropped 7; count of bases not matched to a gene: 7. This CDR3 is 14 amino acids long. Comments on this clone: Its antigen remains unidentified.

Sequences were obtained from PBMCs. The chain recombines TRBV30 with TRBJ1-4; 7 bases match TRBD1. This sequence was found in a man between 18 and 29 years old in good health and CMV-seropositive. CDR3 sequence reads: CAWSSGTAGEKLFF. The DNA of the CDR3 is TGTGCCTGGAGTTCCGGGACAGCGGGTGAAAAACTGTTTTTT.